This T cell receptor beta chain appears in the sequencing data of a study of cytotoxic CD8 clonotypes in ibrutinib-treated CLL (dated by TCRdb to 2020 to 2023). About the study as a whole: In this cohort, approximately 14 patients were treatment-naive and approximately 10 were relapsed/refractory, while roughly 17 had unmutated IGHV. Of the 90 or so participants in the trial, about 25 had longitudinal samples available. On average, each sample had 255,043 productive templates and more than 85,000 productive rearrangements. Partial responses were observed in roughly 25 patients and complete responses in 2; after a median follow-up of around 68 months, remission was maintained in approximately 14 patients and progression was observed in roughly twelve. Cryopreserved peripheral blood mononuclear cells were obtained prior to treatment, at the time of response, and at either disease progression or sustained remission. Response samples were taken after a median of roughly 12 months on treatment, ranging from about 6 to 40 months. Every remission and progressive disease sample was obtained while ibrutinib was still being received by the patients.

Each clonotype received, on average, approximately 9.9x coverage in deep resolution sequencing performed on a MiSeq, where the target depth lay between 1 in 1 million and 1 in 200,000 T cells. The immunoSEQ hsTCRB Kit was used to generate TCR beta libraries. The original methods were these. Data were analyzed with ImmunoSEQ Data Assistant and ImmunoSEQ Analyzer, with V, D and J genes assigned per IMGT definitions. Clonality, which ranges from 0 to 1, was calculated by subtracting the normalized Shannon entropy of productive rearrangement frequencies from one. Only overrepresented clonotypes making up at least 0.05% of the repertoire of each patient were included in the public clonotype analysis. Repertoires from thirteen age-matched healthy donors in immuneACCESS were used as clonality controls. TCRdb took over this immuneACCESS table, retaining in-frame rearrangements with V and J assigned. Such tables are incomplete; in checked studies, under half of the missing clones stem from an unresolved V gene, and the remainder is unexplained. The V and J calls and clone size were taken over from that table, and D and trimming were inferred from the DNA. In all, the sample holds over 70,000 clones, and roughly 77% of those were seen once. The ten largest clonotypes hold about 4.4% of the sample.

General study outcomes and caveats: Baseline clonality was found to be higher than that of age-matched healthy donors and was strongly correlated with circulating CD8+ T-cell counts. Clonality increased at ibrutinib response, stayed stable in sustained remission, and fell back toward baseline at progression. Sampling times were not matched between sustained-remission and progressing patients, and lymph node repertoires were not studied. Public clonotypes were rare and either shrank or stayed stable during treatment, and the rise in clonality at ibrutinib response reflected expansion of private clonotypes.

This specimen's time point label, per the study, means: more than 10 months on ibrutinib. For TCR beta library preparation, approximately 2.2 micrograms of genomic DNA were isolated from cryopreserved PBMCs. Longitudinal blood samples from CLL patients receiving ibrutinib monotherapy were subjected to high-throughput TCR beta sequencing. Patients were enrolled in a phase 2 open-label single-center ibrutinib monotherapy trial. CDR1 MRHNA and CDR2 SNTAGT were looked up in the germline V gene. The CDR3 covers 16 residues, taking in both the cysteine and the phenylalanine. The only DNA kept is the CDR3, 48 bases in frame from the first base. Note on this clone: The antigen it binds to is not known. Base qualities are not recorded, but no much larger clone differs from it by a single base.

The source was PBMCs, collected after 12 months of ibrutinib treatment. The V and J genes are TRBV6-4 and TRBJ2-5; 9 bases in the middle match TRBD2. The receptor was isolated from a human donor with chronic lymphocytic leukemia. The base sequence is TGTGCTACAAACCTGGTTAGCGGGGGAGGAGGAGAGACCCAGTACTTC. Translation gives CATNLVSGGGGETQYF.